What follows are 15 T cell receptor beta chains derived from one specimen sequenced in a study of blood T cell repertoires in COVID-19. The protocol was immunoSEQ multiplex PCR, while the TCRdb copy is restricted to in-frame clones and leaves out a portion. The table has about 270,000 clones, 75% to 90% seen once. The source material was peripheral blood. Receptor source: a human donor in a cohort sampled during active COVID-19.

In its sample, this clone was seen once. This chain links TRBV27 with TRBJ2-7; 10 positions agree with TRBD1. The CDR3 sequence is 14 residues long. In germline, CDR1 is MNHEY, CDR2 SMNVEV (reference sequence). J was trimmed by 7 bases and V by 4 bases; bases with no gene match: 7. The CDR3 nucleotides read TGTGCCAGCAGTTGGGGACAGGGGATGGGAGAGCAGTACTTC. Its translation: CASSWGQGMGEQYF.

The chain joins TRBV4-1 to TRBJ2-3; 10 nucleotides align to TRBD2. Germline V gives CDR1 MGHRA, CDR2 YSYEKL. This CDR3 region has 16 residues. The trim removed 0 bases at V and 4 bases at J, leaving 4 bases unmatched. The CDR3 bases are TGCGCCAGCAGCCAAGATCCTAGCGGGAGTTCAGATACGCAGTATTTT. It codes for CASSQDPSGSSDTQYF.

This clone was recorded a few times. Here the CDR3 reads CSVATSGDYNEQFF. In nucleotides, the CDR3 is TGCAGCGTTGCCACTAGCGGCGACTACAATGAGCAGTTCTTC. The J gene is TRBJ2-1, the V gene TRBV29-1; 8 nucleotides align to TRBD2. Germline V gene data show CDR1 as SQVTM and CDR2 as ANQGSEA. Trimming cost V 4 bases and J 3 bases; bases outside gene matches: 5. The CDR3 length is 14 residues.

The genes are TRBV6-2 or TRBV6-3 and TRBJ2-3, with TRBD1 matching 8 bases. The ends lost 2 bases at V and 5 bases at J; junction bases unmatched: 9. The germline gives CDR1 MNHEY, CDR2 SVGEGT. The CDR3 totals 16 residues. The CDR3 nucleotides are TGTGCCAGCAGTTACGGGTCAGGGGGCTTTGGAGATACGCAGTATTTT. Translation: CASSYGSGGFGDTQYF.

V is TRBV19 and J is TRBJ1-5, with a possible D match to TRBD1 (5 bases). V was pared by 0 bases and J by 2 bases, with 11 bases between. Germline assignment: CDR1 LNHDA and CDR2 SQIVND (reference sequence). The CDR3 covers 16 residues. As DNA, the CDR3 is TGTGCCAGTAGTATAGATGGGAGGGGTCGCAATCAGCCCCAGCATTTT. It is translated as CASSIDGRGRNQPQHF.

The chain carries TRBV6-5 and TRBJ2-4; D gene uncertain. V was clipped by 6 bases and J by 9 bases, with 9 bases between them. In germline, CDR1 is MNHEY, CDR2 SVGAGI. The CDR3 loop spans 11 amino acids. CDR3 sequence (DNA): TGTGCCAGCAGGCTACCGGGCATTCAGTACTTC. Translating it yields CASRLPGIQYF.

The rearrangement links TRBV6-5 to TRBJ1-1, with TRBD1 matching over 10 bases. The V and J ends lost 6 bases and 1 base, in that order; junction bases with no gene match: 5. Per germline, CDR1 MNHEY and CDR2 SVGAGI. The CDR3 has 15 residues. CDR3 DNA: TGTGCCAGCAGCTACGGGACAGGGGAGAACACTGAAGCTTTCTTT. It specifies CASSYGTGENTEAFF.

The CDR3 nucleotides read TGTGCCAGCAGCCAAGATGGAGCGAGGCGAGCTTTCTTT. It encodes CASSQDGARRAFF. V is TRBV14 and J is TRBJ1-1; D is ambiguous. The CDR3 length is 13 residues. Trimming pared 0 bases from V and 10 bases from J, leaving 12 bases between. Germline V lookup: CDR1 SGHDN, CDR2 FVKESK.

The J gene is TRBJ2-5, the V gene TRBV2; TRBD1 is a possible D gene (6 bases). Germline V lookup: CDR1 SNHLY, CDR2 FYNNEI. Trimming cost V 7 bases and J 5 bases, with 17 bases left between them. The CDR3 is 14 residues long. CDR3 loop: CASKGGQSPETQYF. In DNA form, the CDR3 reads TGTGCCAGCAAAGGAGGACAGTCCCCCGAGACCCAGTACTTC.

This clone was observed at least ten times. The CDR3 DNA sequence: TGTGCCAGTAGTCCCCCACTAGGACAGGCCCTGTATAGCAATCAGCCCCAGCATTTT. Translated: CASSPPLGQALYSNQPQHF. The chain is built from TRBV19 and TRBJ1-5; TRBD1 matches at 7 bases. Germline V gives CDR1 LNHDA, CDR2 SQIVND (reference sequence). V dropped 5 bases and J dropped 0; count of bases not matched to a gene: 16. The CDR3 runs to 19 residues.

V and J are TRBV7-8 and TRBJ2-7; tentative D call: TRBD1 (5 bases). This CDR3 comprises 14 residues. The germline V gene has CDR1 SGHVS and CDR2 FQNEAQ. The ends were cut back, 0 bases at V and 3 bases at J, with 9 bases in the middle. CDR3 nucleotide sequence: TGTGCCAGCAGCTTAGCGCGCCAGGGCTACGAGCAGTACTTC. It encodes CASSLARQGYEQYF. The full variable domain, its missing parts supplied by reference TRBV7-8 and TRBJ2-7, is GAGVSQSPRYKVAKRGQDVALRCDPISGHVSLFWYQQALGQGPEFLTYFQNEAQLDKSGLPSDRFFAERPEGSVSTLKIQRTQQEDSAVYLCASSLARQGYEQYFGPGTRLTVT.

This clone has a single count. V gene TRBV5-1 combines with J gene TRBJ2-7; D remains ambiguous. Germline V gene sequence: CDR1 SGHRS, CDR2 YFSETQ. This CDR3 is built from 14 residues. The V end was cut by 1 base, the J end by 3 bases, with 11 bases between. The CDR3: CASSLTSPGYEQYF. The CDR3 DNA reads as TGCGCCAGCAGCTTGACTTCCCCAGGCTACGAGCAGTACTTC.

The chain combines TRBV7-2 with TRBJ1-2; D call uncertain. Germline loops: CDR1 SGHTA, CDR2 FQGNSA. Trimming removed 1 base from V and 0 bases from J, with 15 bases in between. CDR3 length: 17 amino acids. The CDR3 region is CASSLGGIALANYGYTF. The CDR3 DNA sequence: TGTGCCAGCAGCTTAGGAGGGATCGCTTTAGCTAACTATGGCTACACCTTC.

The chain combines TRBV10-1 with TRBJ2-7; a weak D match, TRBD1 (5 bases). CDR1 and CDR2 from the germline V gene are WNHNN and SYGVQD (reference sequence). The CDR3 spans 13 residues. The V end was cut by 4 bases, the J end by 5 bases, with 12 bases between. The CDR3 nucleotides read TGCGCCAGCAGTGTGGCAGGGTCGAACGAGCAGTACTTC. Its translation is CASSVAGSNEQYF.

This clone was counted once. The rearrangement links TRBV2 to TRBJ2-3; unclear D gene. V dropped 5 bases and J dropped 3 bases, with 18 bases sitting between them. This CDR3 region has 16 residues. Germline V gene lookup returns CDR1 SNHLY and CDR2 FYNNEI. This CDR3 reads CASSPLHPVRTDTQYF. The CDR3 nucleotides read TGTGCCAGCAGTCCACTGCACCCGGTTAGAACAGATACGCAGTATTTT. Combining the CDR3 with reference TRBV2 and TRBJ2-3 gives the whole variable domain EPEVTQTPSHQVTQMGQEVILRCVPISNHLYFYWYRQILGQKVEFLVSFYNNEISEKSEIFDDQFSVERPDGSNFTLKIRSTKLEDSAMYFCASSPLHPVRTDTQYFGPGTRLTVL.